This is a list of T cell receptor beta chains from one sample in a study of blood T cell repertoires in COVID-19. Only in-frame clones appear in the TCRdb table, and some are missing; sequencing was by immunoSEQ multiplex PCR. The repertoire holds 52,000 or so clones, roughly 80% seen once, with roughly a sixth in the top ten. The material sequenced was peripheral blood. The receptors derive from a man between 65 and 85 years old with active COVID-19. Each CDR3 is given with its conserved first and last residue. Fields, in order: D gene, clone size, J gene, CDR3 length, V gene, CDR3 protein, CDR3 DNA. The D gene is left open where the match is weak. The size of a clone is reported for some rows only, either as once, few or many, or as a class for expanded clones.

TRBD2 NA TRBJ2-7 14 TRBV7-2 CASSAAGGPYEQYF TGTGCCAGCAGCGCTGCGGGAGGGCCGTACGAGCAGTACTTC
NA few TRBJ2-7 14 TRBV7-9 CASSETGITYEQYF TGTGCCAGCAGCGAAACAGGGATTACCTACGAGCAGTACTTC
TRBD2 NA TRBJ2-4 16 TRBV6-1 CASSEPRTSGKNIQYF TGTGCCAGCAGTGAACCCCGAACTAGCGGGAAAAACATTCAGTACTTC
TRBD2 NA TRBJ2-3 14 TRBV19 CASSPSGRADTQYF TGTGCCAGTAGCCCTAGCGGGAGGGCAGATACGCAGTATTTT
NA NA TRBJ2-1 12 TRBV28 CASSLERYEQFF TGTGCCAGCAGTTTAGAGAGATATGAGCAGTTCTTC
TRBD2 NA TRBJ2-3 18 TRBV6-1 CASSEALMIAGRTDTQYF TGTGCCAGCAGTGAAGCCCTTATGATAGCGGGACGCACAGATACGCAGTATTTT
TRBD2 NA TRBJ2-1 20 TRBV27 CASSPRDRETSGRAWGEQFF TGTGCCAGCAGTCCCAGGGACAGGGAGACTAGCGGGAGGGCCTGGGGGGAGCAGTTCTTC
TRBD1 NA TRBJ2-7 15 TRBV5-1 CASSHGQGERYEQYF TGCGCCAGCAGCCATGGACAGGGAGAAAGGTACGAGCAGTACTTC
NA few TRBJ1-2 14 TRBV30 CAWASTGGTYGYTF TGTGCCTGGGCGAGCACGGGGGGGACCTATGGCTACACCTTC
NA once TRBJ1-1 15 TRBV7-9 CASSLARRGGTEAFF TGTGCCAGCAGCTTAGCGCGGCGGGGGGGCACTGAAGCTTTCTTT
TRBD2 NA TRBJ2-3 16 TRBV9 CASTKQPAGSTDTQYF TGTGCCAGCACCAAACAACCAGCGGGAAGCACAGATACGCAGTATTTT
TRBD2 NA TRBJ2-7 15 TRBV5-1 CASSFGSGGGYEQYF TGCGCCAGCAGCTTCGGGTCGGGAGGGGGTTACGAGCAGTACTTC
TRBD1 once TRBJ1-1 14 TRBV5-1 CASRRDRTYTEAFF TGCGCCAGCAGGCGGGACAGGACGTACACTGAAGCTTTCTTT
NA NA TRBJ2-5 16 TRBV9 CASSVRAGSYQETQYF TGTGCCAGCAGCGTAAGGGCGGGATCGTACCAAGAGACCCAGTACTTC
NA NA TRBJ2-3 15 TRBV9 CASSVGGHGTDTQYF TGTGCCAGCAGCGTAGGTGGACATGGGACAGATACGCAGTATTTT
TRBD2 NA TRBJ2-5 16 TRBV5-1 CASSGSSGSNRETQYF TGCGCCAGCAGCGGGAGTAGCGGGTCAAACAGAGAGACCCAGTACTTC